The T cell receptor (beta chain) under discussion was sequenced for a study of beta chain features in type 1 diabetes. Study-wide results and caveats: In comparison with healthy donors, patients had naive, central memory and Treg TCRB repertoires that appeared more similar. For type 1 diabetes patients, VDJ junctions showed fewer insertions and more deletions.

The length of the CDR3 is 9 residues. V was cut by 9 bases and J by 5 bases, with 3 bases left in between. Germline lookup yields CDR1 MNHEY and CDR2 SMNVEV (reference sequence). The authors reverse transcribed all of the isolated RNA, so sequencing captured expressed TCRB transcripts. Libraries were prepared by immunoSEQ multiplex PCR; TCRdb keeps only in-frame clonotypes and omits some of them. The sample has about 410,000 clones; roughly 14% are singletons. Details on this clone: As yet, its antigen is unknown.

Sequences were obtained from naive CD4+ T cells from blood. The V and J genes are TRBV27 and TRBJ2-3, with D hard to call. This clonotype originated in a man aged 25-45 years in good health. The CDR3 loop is CASVDTQYF. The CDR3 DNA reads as TGTGCCAGTGTAGATACGCAGTATTTT.